This TCR beta chain was retrieved from a study of blood T cell repertoires in COVID-19. The assay was immunoSEQ multiplex PCR, and TCRdb's table has in-frame clones only and misses some. The table includes about 310,000 clones, roughly 87% detected once. CDR3 length equals 14 residues. Germline assignment: CDR1 SGHNT and CDR2 YYREEE (reference sequence). The junction had 10 bases not matched to a gene; V was cut back by 7 bases and J by 12 bases. Either two negative PCRs, clearance, or symptom resolution qualified Cohort 3 donors as recovered. The clonotype was recovered from a young woman who had recovered from COVID-19. This chain uses TRBV5-4 with TRBJ2-1; TRBD2 matches at 13 bases. Sequences were obtained from PBMCs or T cells enriched from blood (not recorded which). CDR3 bases: TGTGCCAGCGGTGACCGGACTAGCGGGAGATCGCAGTTCTTC. Translated: CASGDRTSGRSQFF. Together with reference TRBV5-4 and TRBJ2-1, the CDR3 gives the full variable domain: ETGVTQSPTHLIKTRGQQVTLRCSSQSGHNTVSWYQQALGQGPQFIFQYYREEENGRGNFPPRFSGLQFPNYSSELNVNALELDDSALYLCASGDRTSGRSQFFGPGTRLTVL.